The 12 T cell receptor beta chains given below trace back to one sample, sequenced in a study of cytomegalovirus exposure and HLA in healthy donors. This PCR relied on a set of 60 Vbeta primers and 13 Jbeta primers. TCRdb's copy holds only in-frame clones and misses some; the assay was immunoSEQ multiplex PCR. The sample carries about 160,000 clones, roughly 80% recorded once. Sequencing was carried out using PBMCs. The receptors come from a man in his forties or fifties in good health and CMV-seropositive.

The rearrangement links TRBV18 to TRBJ2-3; D perhaps matches TRBD2 (7 bases). The CDR3 consists of 16 residues. The germline V gene encodes CDR1 KGHSH and CDR2 LQKENI. V lost 2 bases, J lost 2 bases, and 14 bases lay in between. The CDR3: CASSPNGAGATDTQYF. The CDR3 bases are TGTGCCAGCTCACCAAATGGGGCGGGGGCCACAGATACGCAGTATTTT.

The chain couples TRBV2 to TRBJ1-2; a weak D match, TRBD1 (6 bases). The ends were cut back, 8 bases at V and 2 bases at J, with 12 bases in the middle. The CDR3 totals 13 residues. Germline CDR1 and CDR2: SNHLY and FYNNEI. DNA of the CDR3: TGTGCCAGCGCCAAGACAGGAAACTATGGCTACACCTTC. Protein product: CASAKTGNYGYTF.

The chain has TRBV7-8 and TRBJ2-2; weak D call: TRBD1 (6 bases). Germline V CDR1 and CDR2: SGHVS, FQNEAQ. This CDR3 has 17 amino acids. Trimming took off 2 bases at V and 2 bases at J, with 15 bases between the two ends. CDR3 loop: CASSLNFRDINTGELFF. CDR3 coding DNA: TGTGCCAGCAGCTTAAATTTTCGGGACATTAACACCGGGGAGCTGTTTTTT.

The CDR3 sequence is CASSQSPTGVNYGYTF. The CDR3 nucleotides read TGCGCCAGCAGCCAATCGCCAACAGGGGTTAACTATGGCTACACCTTC. The chain combines TRBV4-1 with TRBJ1-2; 7 nucleotides align to TRBD1. The V and J ends lost 2 bases and 1 base, in that order; junction bases with no gene match: 7. The CDR3 is 16 residues long. Germline values: CDR1 MGHRA, CDR2 YSYEKL.

The chain links TRBV28 to TRBJ2-2; D is possibly TRBD1 (5 bases). This CDR3 is 14 amino acids long. CDR1 and CDR2 from the germline V gene are MDHEN and SYDVKM. V was trimmed by 1 base and J by 5 bases, leaving 8 bases between them. The CDR3 DNA reads as TGTGCCAGCAGTTTATTAGCAGGGACCGGGGAGCTGTTTTTT. Translated: CASSLLAGTGELFF.

The rearrangement uses TRBV28 and TRBJ1-1, with TRBD1 matching 7 bases. The V and J ends lost 2 bases and 4 bases, in that order; junction bases with no gene match: 4. This CDR3 has 14 residues. CDR1 and CDR2 from the germline V gene are MDHEN and SYDVKM. The CDR3 sequence: CASSLVQGGTEAFF. In DNA form, the CDR3 reads TGTGCCAGCAGTTTAGTTCAGGGGGGCACTGAAGCTTTCTTT.

The chain joins TRBV7-9 to TRBJ1-1; D is perhaps TRBD1 (5 bases). The germline CDR1 and CDR2 sequences are SEHNR and FQNEAQ (reference sequence). CDR3 length: 13 residues. V was trimmed by 5 bases and J by 5 bases, leaving 12 bases between them. The CDR3, as DNA: TGTGCCAGCAGCGCAGACGCAGGGACTGAAGCTTTCTTT. This translates into CASSADAGTEAFF.

This clone was seen a handful of times. The rearrangement links TRBV6-1 to TRBJ1-4; TRBD1 aligns across 9 bases. V shed 8 bases, J shed 7 bases, and the junction held 8 bases outside the gene matches. The CDR3 spans 14 residues. Germline V gene sequence: CDR1 MNHNS, CDR2 SASEGT. CDR3 sequence (DNA): TGTGCCAGCTGTTGGGACAGGGCAAGTGAAAAACTGTTTTTT. Translated, it gives CASCWDRASEKLFF.

This clone was counted only a few times. The chain recombines TRBV7-8 with TRBJ2-1; D gene uncertain. Deletions cut 6 bases from V and 7 bases from J, with 7 bases between. The CDR3 totals 11 residues. Germline V gives CDR1 SGHVS, CDR2 FQNEAQ. CDR3 amino acids: CASRAFNEQFF. CDR3 DNA sequence: TGTGCCAGCAGGGCCTTTAATGAGCAGTTCTTC. Combining the CDR3 with reference TRBV7-8 and TRBJ2-1 gives the whole variable domain GAGVSQSPRYKVAKRGQDVALRCDPISGHVSLFWYQQALGQGPEFLTYFQNEAQLDKSGLPSDRFFAERPEGSVSTLKIQRTQQEDSAVYLCASRAFNEQFFGPGTRLTVL.

The chain links TRBV5-1 to TRBJ2-1; tentatively, D is TRBD2 (5 bases). Trimming took 8 bases from V and 2 from J, leaving 23 bases between them. CDR3 length: 17 amino acids. CDR1 SGHRS and CDR2 YFSETQ come from the germline V gene. This CDR3 reads CASSSRNGGYTYNEQFF. CDR3 in DNA: TGCGCCAGTAGCAGCAGAAATGGCGGGTATACCTACAATGAGCAGTTCTTC.

The count of this clone is one. This chain joins TRBV19 and TRBJ2-7; the D is unclear. The germline V gene has CDR1 LNHDA and CDR2 SQIVND (reference sequence). V was shortened by 8 bases and J by 0 bases, with 14 bases between the two germline ends. CDR3 length: 14 amino acids. Here the CDR3 DNA reads TGTGCCAGTTCCGAGACATCAAACTCCTACGAGCAGTACTTC. Protein sequence: CASSETSNSYEQYF.

This clone was detected only once. This chain joins TRBV7-9 and TRBJ1-1; 8 bases align to TRBD1. The CDR3 consists of 16 residues. Trimming removed 8 bases from V and 2 bases from J; junction bases left unmatched: 13. CDR1 SEHNR and CDR2 FQNEAQ come from the germline V gene (reference sequence). CDR3: CASSTDGTGLNTEAFF. The CDR3 region has the DNA TGTGCCAGCTCGACGGACGGGACAGGTTTAAACACTGAAGCTTTCTTT. The full variable domain, its missing parts supplied by reference TRBV7-9 and TRBJ1-1, is DTGVSQNPRHKITKRGQNVTFRCDPISEHNRLYWYRQTLGQGPEFLTYFQNEAQLEKSRLLSDRFSAERPKGSFSTLEIQRTEQGDSAMYLCASSTDGTGLNTEAFFGQGTRLTVV.